This T cell receptor (beta chain) derives from a study of cytomegalovirus exposure and HLA in healthy donors (dated by TCRdb to the late 2010s). Study-wide context: In an earlier analysis of around 540 of the donors, roughly 300 Gb of sequence data and some 100 million unique TCR beta sequences from roughly 190 million T cells were reported. Approximately 300 gigabases of sequencing data and approximately 84 million unique TCR sequences were included in an early release covering around 650 HLA-typed donors. Among the approximately 420 genotyped donors, around 81% belonged to the genetic ancestry cluster associated with self-reported Caucasian donors. The aim of the study was to test whether cataloging public T cell receptors could identify signatures of past pathogen exposure. The study profiled the T cell repertoires of 500 to 800 subjects by immunosequencing and related them to cytomegalovirus serostatus. Along with the approximately 620-subject first cohort, a separate validation cohort of some 130 different subjects was used. The study combined high-throughput TCR immunosequencing, statistical association of individual TCRs with disease status, and machine learning to predict cytomegalovirus infection status. To study patterns of TCR occurrence, a later analysis re-analyzed previously published TCR beta repertoires from around 700 donors and added high-resolution HLA genotyping. Rather than using new phenotypic data, the later analysis identified candidate immune exposures from TCR beta sequences and from how often those sequences occurred across donors. In an earlier analysis of 550 to 700 of the donors, high-throughput TCR beta sequencing was used to judge whether each TCR beta V gene segment behaved as functional or pseudogenic. Donor age, sex, ethnicity and CMV serostatus were compiled together with the repertoire data. In a later genetic analysis, genome-wide SNP genotypes for about 60% of the 666 donors were used, and that subset was treated as a discovery cohort. All discovery cohort repertoires had been generated on a single sequencing platform. HLA typing covered class I and class II loci at four-digit resolution. Typing coverage differed by locus: A, B, C, DRB1 and DQB1 were typed in roughly 620-640 donors, DQA1 in 500 to 550, DPA1 in around 580, and DPB1 in 472. Five DR-DQ haplotypes were treated as single units for association and clustering because of strong linkage in the cohort. Among some 410 genotyped donors of the cohort, an average of around 250,000 unique TCR beta nucleotide sequences was sequenced per donor, of which 15% to 20% were non-productive. Study-wide conclusions, independent of this receptor: In a later analysis, several top co-occurrence clusters were reported to appear linked to parvovirus B19, influenza, CMV and Epstein-Barr virus. Compared with the approximately 670-donor mean, donors in an Asian-associated ancestry cluster had fewer N-insertions in productive TCRs, according to a later genetic analysis. The classifier was reported to diagnose cytomegalovirus status with high specificity and sensitivity in both the original and validation cohorts. Some IMGT-functional V segments, including TRBV6-2 and TRBV6-3, could not be distinguished by the 87-base-pair reads and were therefore excluded. A later analysis found that HLA-associated TCR beta chains were more clonally expanded and had lower generation probabilities than equally common non-associated chains. A group of highly shared sequence variants was considered likely to be a technical artifact of the sequencing pipeline. Specific HLA alleles were associated with 16,951 TCR beta sequences at a false discovery rate of 0.05 in a later analysis. In an earlier analysis of some 640 of the donors, most TCR beta V segments were observed in productive rearrangements about 90% or about 30% of the time, broadly matching IMGT annotations. Because counts were too low, about 17 rarely observed V segments, including chromosome 9 orphons, were excluded from the earlier analysis of 587 of the donors. In this cohort, only TCR beta chains were sequenced, and detectable features were limited by the absence of alpha or paired-chain data. Most TCR sequences were observed very rarely across donors, whereas some public TCRs were present in many individuals. Linkage disequilibrium might explain the correlated functional status among segregating V segments, but an unknown experimental factor could not be ruled out. Strong co-occurrence of HLA alleles, especially DR and DQ, made assigning TCR associations to individual alleles difficult. For the cohort, immune exposure information was limited to CMV serostatus. A further reported finding was that TCR beta sequences accurately predicted the HLA-A and HLA-B alleles for most subjects in the first cohort. The study listed 150 to 200 TCR beta chains as associated with cytomegalovirus. Because some donors lacked HLA typing at each locus, the association tests relied only on the typed subset. Three of the identified cytomegalovirus-associated TCR beta chains were confirmed in vitro to be specific for cytomegalovirus antigens. In a later analysis, the rate of TCR association differed among HLA loci, with DRB1 alleles having the most associated TCRs and HLA-C alleles having the fewest. According to a later analysis, most CMV-associated TCR beta chains appeared to be HLA-restricted, and the HLA associations seemed to be driven largely by CMV exposure. The authors suggested that the approach could potentially be generalized to other disease states and immunological phenotypes. V-gene and J-gene trimming of TCR beta chains was associated with a missense DCLRE1C variant in a later genetic analysis, and the association was replicated in an independent cohort. The presence/absence analyses assumed that sequencing depth was roughly uniform across donors, and that assumption may not be true.

The cohort comprised some 700 healthy bone marrow donors. All cohort members were sampled while nominally healthy, although unrecorded immune exposures were likely present. The donor tested CMV seropositive, placing the donor among the roughly 300 seropositive members of the cohort. Each donor provided a peripheral blood sample, and peripheral blood mononuclear cells were used for TCR beta sequencing. Genomic DNA extraction from the blood cell samples was performed with the Qiagen DNeasy Blood Extraction Kit. In regard to this clone: Which antigen it targets is not known.

Sequences MGHDK (CDR1) and SYGVNS (CDR2) are obtained from the germline V gene. There are 13 amino acids in the CDR3, from cysteine to phenylalanine inclusive. This entry keeps only the CDR3 DNA: 39 bases, framed from base 1. V drops 6 bases and J drops 2 bases, leaving 10 bases in between. Libraries were prepared through the immunoSEQ multiplex PCR assay. For the multiplex PCR, a mixture combining 60 forward primers for TCR Vbeta segments and 13 reverse primers for TCR Jbeta segments was used. The CDR3 region of rearranged TCR beta genes was amplified from genomic DNA by a multiplex PCR assay. Amplified TCR beta libraries were sequenced as 87-base-pair reads on the Illumina HiSeq System. On the study's bioinformatics: Across the 666 repertoires, a later analysis counted 78 million or so unique TCR beta chains, some 11 million of which were shared by at least two donors. Raw reads were error-corrected and collapsed into unique sequences with a nearest-neighbor algorithm that merged closely related sequences to remove PCR and sequencing errors. V, D and J gene segments were assigned by aligning CDR3 sequences to IMGT reference sequences. For a sequence to be retained, a match of at least six nucleotides to both a V gene segment and a J gene segment was required. A rearrangement counted as productive if the CDR3 had no stop codons and remained in frame with V and J, and every other rearrangement counted as non-productive. Following IMGT convention, CDR3 was defined as the stretch from the second conserved V-encoded cysteine up to the conserved J-encoded phenylalanine. The earlier analysis of 587 of the donors excluded any sequence lacking an unambiguous match to a single V gene segment. An earlier analysis of about 600 of the donors called V segments functional above 56.7% productive rearrangements and segregating when the between-donor standard deviation exceeded 5%. A statistical classification framework was built to diagnose cytomegalovirus status from the catalog of TCR beta chain sequences. V and J gene assignment, in a later analysis, came from comparing TCR nucleotide sequences with IMGT/GENE-DB human TR gene sequences. A later analysis assigned CDR3 sequences and most-parsimonious VDJ recombination scenarios with the TCRdist pipeline. In a later analysis, each TCR beta chain was defined by its CDR3 amino acid sequence together with its V-gene family, and reads without a unique V-gene family were excluded. To address suspected cross-contamination and a sequencing artifact, a later analysis removed 592 highly shared, low-generation-probability nucleotide sequences. In a later analysis, a clonal expansion index for each public chain was calculated from normalized within-repertoire ranks of inferred template counts. Generation probabilities in a later analysis came from a VDJ recombination model fitted to out-of-frame rearrangements, and those results were checked against IGoR. Hypergeometric tests were used in a later analysis to score TCR-TCR, TCR-HLA and TCR-CMV co-occurrence, with a repertoire-size bias correction applied to the TCR pairs. False discovery rates were estimated in a later analysis by permuting HLA or CMV assignments 20 times. In a later analysis, co-occurring TCRs were grouped using DBSCAN, and TCRdist sequence similarity was added for clustering within HLA-allele-positive subsets. Repertoires with fewer than 30,000 or more than 120,000 public chains were left out of co-occurrence clustering, as were about 5 repertoires with anomalous nucleotide sharing. The table comes from immuneACCESS by way of TCRdb, which keeps in-frame sequences with V and J called. Part of the clones is missing from these tables; in studies checked, under half for an unresolved V gene and the rest for unknown reasons. V and J calls plus clone size are reproduced from that table; the DNA served to infer D and trimming. This sample's table has entries for around 50,000 clones. The ten largest clones take up around 5.6% of the sample.

Recombination joined TRBV25-1 with TRBJ1-2, with TRBD1 as a weak D call on 5 bases. Sequenced sample: PBMCs. This sequence originates from a male donor in good health and CMV-seropositive. The nucleotide sequence reads as follows: TGTGCCAGCAGCTCGGACACCAACTATGGCTACACCTTC. Its amino acids are CASSSDTNYGYTF.